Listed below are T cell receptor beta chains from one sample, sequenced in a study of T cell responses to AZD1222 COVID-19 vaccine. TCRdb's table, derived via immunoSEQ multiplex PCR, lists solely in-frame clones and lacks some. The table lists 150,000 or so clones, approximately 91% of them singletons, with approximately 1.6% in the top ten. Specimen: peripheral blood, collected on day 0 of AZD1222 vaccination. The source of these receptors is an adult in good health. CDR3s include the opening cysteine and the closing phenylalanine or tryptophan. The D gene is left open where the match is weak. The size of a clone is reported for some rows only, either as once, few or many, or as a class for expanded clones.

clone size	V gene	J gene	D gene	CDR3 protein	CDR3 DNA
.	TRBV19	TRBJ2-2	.	CASSKGAGANTGELFF	TGTGCCAGTAGTAAAGGGGCCGGAGCGAACACCGGGGAGCTGTTTTTT
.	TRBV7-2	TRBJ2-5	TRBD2	CASSPSRGRAGETQYF	TGTGCCAGCAGCCCCAGCCGTGGGAGGGCTGGGGAGACCCAGTACTTC
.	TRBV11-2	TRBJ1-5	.	CASSFGPSNQPQHF	TGTGCCAGCAGCTTTGGGCCGAGCAATCAGCCCCAGCATTTT
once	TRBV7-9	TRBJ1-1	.	CASSLSQTGRTEAFF	TGTGCCAGCAGCTTATCGCAGACCGGAAGGACTGAAGCTTTCTTT
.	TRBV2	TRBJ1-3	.	CASSENGGTGNTIYF	TGTGCCAGCAGTGAAAACGGGGGCACTGGAAACACCATATATTTT
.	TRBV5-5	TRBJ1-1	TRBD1	CASSLGTGEDTEAFF	TGTGCCAGCAGCTTAGGGACAGGGGAGGACACTGAAGCTTTCTTT
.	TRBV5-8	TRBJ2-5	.	CASSLVAGVETQYF	TGTGCCAGCAGCTTGGTTGCCGGGGTAGAGACCCAGTACTTC
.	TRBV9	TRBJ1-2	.	CASSPRTPWEGYTF	TGTGCCAGCAGCCCACGGACCCCATGGGAGGGCTACACCTTC
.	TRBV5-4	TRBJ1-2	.	CASSLAGVVGYGYTF	TGTGCCAGCAGCTTGGCAGGGGTGGTAGGCTATGGCTACACCTTC
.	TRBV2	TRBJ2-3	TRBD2	CASRASGSGADTQYF	TGTGCCAGCAGGGCTAGCGGGAGTGGGGCAGATACGCAGTATTTT
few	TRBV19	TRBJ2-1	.	CASTLDRSYYNEQFF	TGTGCCAGTACCCTTGACCGATCCTATTACAATGAGCAGTTCTTC
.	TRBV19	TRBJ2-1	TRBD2	CASSISGLAGYNEQFF	TGTGCCAGTAGTATATCGGGACTAGCGGGGTACAATGAGCAGTTCTTC
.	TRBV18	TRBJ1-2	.	CASSPGDGYTF	TGTGCCAGCTCCCCCGGCGATGGCTACACCTTC
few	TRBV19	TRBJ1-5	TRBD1	CASSILTGAQPQHF	TGTGCCAGTAGTATCTTAACAGGGGCCCAGCCCCAGCATTTT
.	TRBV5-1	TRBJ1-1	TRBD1	CASTIDRVHTEAFF	TGCGCCAGCACGATTGACAGGGTTCACACTGAAGCTTTCTTT
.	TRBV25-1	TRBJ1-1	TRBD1	CASSDGTVSFTTEAFF	TGTGCCAGCAGTGATGGGACAGTTAGTTTTACCACTGAAGCTTTCTTT
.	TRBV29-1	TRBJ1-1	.	CSVGVNTEAFF	TGCAGCGTGGGAGTAAACACTGAAGCTTTCTTT
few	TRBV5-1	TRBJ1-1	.	CASSLESWGNTEAFF	TGCGCCAGCAGCTTGGAGAGTTGGGGGAACACTGAAGCTTTCTTT